The present entry profiles one T cell receptor (beta chain) with its context. Its antigen is still unknown. No base-level quality is on record; no much larger clone is a single base apart. The sample belongs to a study of blood T cell repertoires in COVID-19 (dated by TCRdb to about 2020). Describing the broader study: Samples from collaborators originated in the United States, Italy and Spain and spanned both the acute and convalescent phases of COVID-19. Where available, HLA class I and class II types were taken from metadata supplied by the sample provider and were not determined by assay-based typing. Subjects who had been exposed to COVID-19, were actively infected with it, or had recovered from it provided the deeply sampled blood TCRbeta repertoires that made up the dataset. The samples were drawn from two sources: the first 160 participants of the ongoing ImmuneRACE study, and approximately 1,300 subjects contributed by 6 global collaborators. A freely available public database, intended as a resource for researchers studying the immune response to SARS-CoV-2, is where the repertoires were released. The sample metadata nearly always contained a de-identified subject ID, COVID-19 status, age in years and sex. The material from the prospective study consisted of cDNA or gDNA derived from T cells, B-cell-depleted T cells, or PBMCs.

Participants in the prospective study were aged 18 to 89 years, lived in approximately 26 United States geographic areas, and enrolled through a virtual design. To assign participants to cohorts, the prospective study relied on clinical history that participants themselves reported in a screening survey and a study questionnaire. In the prospective study, whole blood, serum and a nasopharyngeal or oropharyngeal swab were collected from each participant by mobile phlebotomists. Prospective study participants could optionally give additional blood draws and questionnaires over a roughly 2-month period. Before DNA extraction, prospective study blood samples were shipped either frozen or at room temperature. Including the terminal cysteine and phenylalanine, the CDR3 comprises 13 residues. Of all the DNA, just the CDR3 is kept, 39 bases in frame from base 1. The CDR1 and CDR2 encoded by the germline V gene are SGHAT and FQNNGV. Trimming leaves V shorter by 4 bases and J shorter by 8 bases, with the junction holding 5 bases beyond the gene matches.

What the work shows at the level of the full study, not this receptor alone: The quantity of clinical and demographic metadata differed by source and by participant and was supplied without curation.

TCRbeta CDR3 regions were amplified from genomic DNA using the immunoSEQ Assay, a bias-controlled multiplex PCR. In the original analysis: The number of nucleated cells in each sample was estimated from the amplification of reference gene primers within the assay. To quantify the absolute abundance of each unique TCRbeta CDR3 rearrangement, sequence reads were collapsed and filtered. For each sample, productive Simpson clonality was calculated as the square root of Simpson's diversity index over productive rearrangements. Held by TCRdb, this immuneACCESS table contains in-frame sequences only and omits some clones. Under half of the omission traces to an unresolved V gene where checked; the cause of the rest is unknown. V and J calls and clone size are given by that table; D and trimming were obtained from the DNA. The sample contains 200,000 to 300,000 clones, more than 75% of them found a single time. The leading ten clones occupy roughly 3.5% of the sample.

Recombination connected TRBV11-2 to TRBJ2-1, and TRBD2 matches 7 of the central bases. What was sequenced was PBMCs or T cells enriched from blood (not recorded which). The clonotype comes from a woman in her forties with acute COVID-19. At the DNA level, the sequence is TGTGCCAGCAGCTCCGGGACTATTGATGAGCAGTTCTTC. The resulting protein is CASSSGTIDEQFF.